This is a list of T cell receptor beta chains from one sample in a study of blood T cell repertoires in COVID-19. The assay was immunoSEQ multiplex PCR, and TCRdb's table has in-frame clones only and misses some. The sample includes around 320,000 clones, approximately 85% of them seen just once. The material sequenced was peripheral blood. These receptors all stem from a human donor in a cohort sampled during active COVID-19. CDR3s include the opening cysteine and the closing phenylalanine or tryptophan. Each record gives: J gene, V gene, D gene, clone size, CDR3 DNA, CDR3 protein. The D gene is left open where the match is weak. For some rows the clone size is stated as once, few or many, or as a class when expanded; others skip it.

J gene: TRBJ1-5
V gene: TRBV5-6
D gene: -
clone size: -
CDR3 DNA: TGTGCCAGCAGCTTGACACTGGAGCAGCCCCAGCATTTT
CDR3 protein: CASSLTLEQPQHF

J gene: TRBJ2-3
V gene: TRBV5-1
D gene: TRBD1
clone size: -
CDR3 DNA: TGCGCCAGCAGGGATACAGGGGGCACAGATACGCAGTATTTT
CDR3 protein: CASRDTGGTDTQYF

J gene: TRBJ2-5
V gene: TRBV5-1
D gene: TRBD2
clone size: -
CDR3 DNA: TGCGCCAGCAGCTTTGGGGGACTAGCGGGGGCCCAAGAGACCCAGTACTTC
CDR3 protein: CASSFGGLAGAQETQYF

J gene: TRBJ2-7
V gene: TRBV7-6
D gene: -
clone size: -
CDR3 DNA: TGTGCCAGCAGCTTAGGTGCCCCGGGCGGGCGGACAGAATACGAGCAGTACTTC
CDR3 protein: CASSLGAPGGRTEYEQYF

J gene: TRBJ1-2
V gene: TRBV3-1/TRBV3-2
D gene: TRBD1
clone size: -
CDR3 DNA: TGTGCCAGCAGCCAGGGACAGGTCTATGGCTACACCTTC
CDR3 protein: CASSQGQVYGYTF

J gene: TRBJ1-1
V gene: TRBV24-1
D gene: -
clone size: -
CDR3 DNA: TGTGCCACCAGTGACCGGATACACAGGGTCACTGAAGCTTTCTTT
CDR3 protein: CATSDRIHRVTEAFF

J gene: TRBJ1-5
V gene: TRBV5-6
D gene: TRBD1
clone size: -
CDR3 DNA: TGTGCCAGCAGCCCCTCGACAGGGGCCAACAGGGGTCAGCCCCAGCATTTT
CDR3 protein: CASSPSTGANRGQPQHF

J gene: TRBJ1-1
V gene: TRBV28
D gene: -
clone size: -
CDR3 DNA: TGTGCCAGCAGTGGAAACGCGGGGGGGACTGAAGCTTTCTTT
CDR3 protein: CASSGNAGGTEAFF

J gene: TRBJ2-7
V gene: TRBV29-1
D gene: -
clone size: -
CDR3 DNA: TGCAGCGTAGGGGGGGGACATTCGTACGAGCAGTACTTC
CDR3 protein: CSVGGGHSYEQYF

J gene: TRBJ1-4
V gene: TRBV5-5
D gene: -
clone size: -
CDR3 DNA: TGTGCCAGCAGCTTGGGTGTCGGGGGGCCGGACGAAAAACTGTTTTTT
CDR3 protein: CASSLGVGGPDEKLFF

J gene: TRBJ1-1
V gene: TRBV19
D gene: -
clone size: -
CDR3 DNA: TGTGCCAGTAAAAGTCGCCCCGGGGGCACTGAAGCTTTCTTT
CDR3 protein: CASKSRPGGTEAFF

J gene: TRBJ1-2
V gene: TRBV6-2/TRBV6-3
D gene: TRBD1
clone size: once
CDR3 DNA: TGTGCCAGCAGCGATGGACAGGGGGTTTCTGACTATGGCTACACCTTC
CDR3 protein: CASSDGQGVSDYGYTF

J gene: TRBJ1-5
V gene: TRBV6-5
D gene: -
clone size: -
CDR3 DNA: TGTGCCAGCAGTCTTCGGGACAATCAGCCCCAGCATTTT
CDR3 protein: CASSLRDNQPQHF

J gene: TRBJ1-1
V gene: TRBV7-8
D gene: -
clone size: -
CDR3 DNA: TGTGCCAGCAGCAGACATGTCACCTCCAGCGGGACTGAAGCTTTCTTT
CDR3 protein: CASSRHVTSSGTEAFF

J gene: TRBJ2-7
V gene: TRBV27
D gene: TRBD1
clone size: -
CDR3 DNA: TGTGCCAGCAGTTCCCCCGGGACAGGGGGTCCCCTGGGGCAGTACTTC
CDR3 protein: CASSSPGTGGPLGQYF

J gene: TRBJ1-1
V gene: TRBV2
D gene: TRBD1
clone size: once
CDR3 DNA: TGTGCCAGTACCGAGGAGGGGGCGGGCACTGAAGCTTTCTTT
CDR3 protein: CASTEEGAGTEAFF

J gene: TRBJ1-2
V gene: TRBV7-3
D gene: -
clone size: -
CDR3 DNA: TGTGCCAGCAGCCCCCAGGCGGGCGGCAACTATGGCTACACCTTC
CDR3 protein: CASSPQAGGNYGYTF

J gene: TRBJ2-1
V gene: TRBV7-9
D gene: TRBD2
clone size: -
CDR3 DNA: TGTGCCAGCAGCTTAAGTACGTCAAGCGGGGCCTACAATGAGCAGTTCTTC
CDR3 protein: CASSLSTSSGAYNEQFF

J gene: TRBJ2-4
V gene: TRBV24-1
D gene: -
clone size: -
CDR3 DNA: TGTGCCACCAGTGCCGGAGGGGAAAGCGGGTGGGACATTCAGTACTTC
CDR3 protein: CATSAGGESGWDIQYF

J gene: TRBJ2-5
V gene: TRBV12-3/TRBV12-4
D gene: -
clone size: -
CDR3 DNA: TGTGCCAGCAGCTCGGACAGCCGTCTGACCCAGTACTTC
CDR3 protein: CASSSDSRLTQYF

J gene: TRBJ1-2
V gene: TRBV24-1
D gene: -
clone size: -
CDR3 DNA: TGTGCCACCAGTGATCACAGGGCAGGAGGCTATGGCTACACCTTC
CDR3 protein: CATSDHRAGGYGYTF

J gene: TRBJ1-1
V gene: TRBV7-9
D gene: -
clone size: few
CDR3 DNA: TGTGCCAGCACCTGGGGGGGTCACACTGAAGCTTTCTTT
CDR3 protein: CASTWGGHTEAFF

J gene: TRBJ1-2
V gene: TRBV11-2
D gene: TRBD1
clone size: -
CDR3 DNA: TGTGCCAGCAGCTCCCGGGACAGGGGGCTTACTAACTATGGCTACACCTTC
CDR3 protein: CASSSRDRGLTNYGYTF

J gene: TRBJ2-7
V gene: TRBV11-2
D gene: -
clone size: few
CDR3 DNA: TGTGCCAGCAGCTATGCCCGGGACTCGCATTACGAGCAGTACTTC
CDR3 protein: CASSYARDSHYEQYF

J gene: TRBJ1-1
V gene: TRBV13
D gene: TRBD1
clone size: -
CDR3 DNA: TGTGCCAGCAGCTTAGAATACAGGGGCACTGAAGCTTTCTTT
CDR3 protein: CASSLEYRGTEAFF

J gene: TRBJ2-7
V gene: TRBV3-1/TRBV3-2
D gene: -
clone size: many
CDR3 DNA: TGTGCCAGCAGCCATTTCCGGTCCGAGCAGTACTTC
CDR3 protein: CASSHFRSEQYF

J gene: TRBJ2-1
V gene: TRBV27
D gene: TRBD2
clone size: -
CDR3 DNA: TGTGCCAGCAGGCCTAGCGGGAGGAATGAGCAGTTCTTC
CDR3 protein: CASRPSGRNEQFF

J gene: TRBJ1-1
V gene: TRBV18
D gene: -
clone size: -
CDR3 DNA: TGTGCCAGCTCACCTTTTACGACAGTCATAATGAACACTGAAGCTTTCTTT
CDR3 protein: CASSPFTTVIMNTEAFF

J gene: TRBJ2-1
V gene: TRBV6-4
D gene: TRBD2
clone size: -
CDR3 DNA: TGTGCCAGCTCCAGGAGCGGGGGAAACAATGAGCAGTTCTTC
CDR3 protein: CASSRSGGNNEQFF

J gene: TRBJ1-5
V gene: TRBV27
D gene: TRBD1
clone size: -
CDR3 DNA: TGTGCCAGCAGTCCCGTCAGGGGGTCCAATCAGCCCCAGCATTTT
CDR3 protein: CASSPVRGSNQPQHF

J gene: TRBJ1-1
V gene: TRBV5-1
D gene: TRBD1
clone size: -
CDR3 DNA: TGCGCCAGCAGCCCGGACAGGCCCCACGGGATGAACACTGAAGCTTTCTTT
CDR3 protein: CASSPDRPHGMNTEAFF

J gene: TRBJ1-6
V gene: TRBV11-1
D gene: -
clone size: few
CDR3 DNA: TGTGCCAGCAGCTTTGGCAGGGAAGGGTCACCCCTCCACTTT
CDR3 protein: CASSFGREGSPLHF

J gene: TRBJ1-2
V gene: TRBV2
D gene: TRBD1
clone size: -
CDR3 DNA: TGTGCCAGCAGTGAAGAGGTCACAGGGGGCGCTTATGGCTACACCTTC
CDR3 protein: CASSEEVTGGAYGYTF

J gene: TRBJ1-2
V gene: TRBV18
D gene: TRBD1
clone size: -
CDR3 DNA: TGTGCCAGCTCACTGGACAGGGAGGTGGTTCGAGGCTACACCTTC
CDR3 protein: CASSLDREVVRGYTF

J gene: TRBJ1-2
V gene: TRBV18
D gene: -
clone size: -
CDR3 DNA: TGTGCCAGCTCCCAGAACCCAACAGACAACTATGGCTACACCTTC
CDR3 protein: CASSQNPTDNYGYTF

J gene: TRBJ1-2
V gene: TRBV30
D gene: -
clone size: -
CDR3 DNA: TGTGCCTGGGAGGGACTGTTAAACTATGGCTACACCTTC
CDR3 protein: CAWEGLLNYGYTF

J gene: TRBJ2-2
V gene: TRBV6-4
D gene: TRBD2
clone size: few
CDR3 DNA: TGTGCCAGCAGTGAGAGCGGGGGCGAAACCGGGGAGCTGTTTTTT
CDR3 protein: CASSESGGETGELFF